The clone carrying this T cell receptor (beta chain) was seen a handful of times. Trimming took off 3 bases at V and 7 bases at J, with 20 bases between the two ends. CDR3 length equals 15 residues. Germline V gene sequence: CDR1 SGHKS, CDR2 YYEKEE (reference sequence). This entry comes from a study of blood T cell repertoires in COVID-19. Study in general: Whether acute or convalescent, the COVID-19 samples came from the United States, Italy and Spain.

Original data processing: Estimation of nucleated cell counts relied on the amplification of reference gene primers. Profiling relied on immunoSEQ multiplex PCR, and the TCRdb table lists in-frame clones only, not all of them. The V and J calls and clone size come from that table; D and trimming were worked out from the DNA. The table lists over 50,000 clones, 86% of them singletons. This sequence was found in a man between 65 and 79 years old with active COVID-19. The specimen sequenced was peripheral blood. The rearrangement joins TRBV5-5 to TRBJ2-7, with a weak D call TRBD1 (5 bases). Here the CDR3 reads CASSSAGQAWREQYF. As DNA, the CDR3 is TGTGCCAGCAGCTCCGCAGGGCAGGCTTGGAGAGAGCAGTACTTC.